This TCR beta chain is drawn from a study of cytomegalovirus exposure and HLA in healthy donors (dated by TCRdb to 2015 to 2018). A note on the overall study: An earlier analysis of approximately 640 of the donors reported approximately 300 Gb of sequence data and roughly 110 million unique TCR beta sequences from around 200 million T cells. An early release covering 550 to 700 HLA-typed donors comprised 250 to 350 gigabases of sequencing data and tens of millions of unique TCR sequences. The genetic ancestry cluster associated with self-reported Caucasian donors included about 84% of the roughly 390 genotyped donors. The study was designed to test whether signatures of past pathogen exposure could be identified by cataloging public T cell receptors. The T cell repertoires of around 670 subjects were profiled by immunosequencing and related to cytomegalovirus serostatus. In addition to the first cohort of 650 to 750 subjects, a separate validation cohort of over 90 different subjects was used. High-throughput TCR immunosequencing, statistical association of individual TCRs with disease status, and machine learning were combined to predict cytomegalovirus infection status. A later analysis re-examined previously published TCR beta repertoires from over 500 donors and added high-resolution HLA genotyping to investigate patterns of TCR occurrence. Rather than using new phenotypic data, the later analysis identified candidate immune exposures from TCR beta sequences and from how often those sequences occurred across donors. An earlier analysis of around 580 of the donors used high-throughput TCR beta sequencing to judge whether each TCR beta V gene segment behaved as functional or pseudogenic. Donor age, sex, ethnicity and CMV serostatus were compiled together with the repertoire data. A later genetic analysis used genome-wide SNP genotypes for about 55% of the 666 donors, treating that subset as a discovery cohort. Every repertoire in the discovery cohort had been generated on one and the same sequencing platform. Class I and class II HLA loci were covered by the typing at four-digit resolution. Typing coverage differed by locus: A, B, C, DRB1 and DQB1 were typed in roughly 620-630 donors, DQA1 in 522, DPA1 in some 610, and DPB1 in around 490. Roughly 5 DR-DQ haplotypes were handled as single units for association and clustering because linkage in the cohort was strong. Across 398 genotyped donors of the cohort, an average of 235,054 unique TCR beta nucleotide sequences per donor were sequenced, and roughly 20% of those sequences were non-productive. Study-wide findings and limitations: The presence/absence analyses assumed that sequencing depth was roughly uniform across donors, and that assumption may not be true. A later genetic analysis associated a missense DCLRE1C variant with V-gene and J-gene trimming of TCR beta chains, and an independent cohort replicated the association. In vitro tests confirmed that a few of the cytomegalovirus-associated TCR beta chains recognize cytomegalovirus antigens. In an earlier analysis of some 640 of the donors, most TCR beta V segments were observed in productive rearrangements about 90% or about 30% of the time, broadly matching IMGT annotations. Linkage disequilibrium might explain the correlated functional status among segregating V segments, but an unknown experimental factor could not be excluded. The earlier analysis of around 600 of the donors excluded approximately 15 rarely observed V segments, including chromosome 9 orphons, because counts were too low. Strong co-occurrence of HLA alleles, especially DR and DQ, made assigning TCR associations to individual alleles difficult. For the cohort, immune exposure information was limited to CMV serostatus. Several of the top co-occurrence clusters appeared to be linked to parvovirus B19, influenza, CMV and Epstein-Barr virus, according to a later analysis. A further reported finding was that TCR beta sequences accurately predicted the HLA-A and HLA-B alleles for most subjects in the first cohort. This cohort had only TCR beta chains sequenced, and the lack of alpha or paired-chain data limited which features could be detected. A later analysis found that HLA-associated TCR beta chains were more clonally expanded and had lower generation probabilities than equally common non-associated chains. Most TCR sequences were seen in very few donors, while some public TCRs were found in many individuals. In a later analysis, most CMV-associated TCR beta chains were found to appear HLA-restricted, with HLA associations seemingly driven largely by CMV exposure. According to a later analysis, TCR association rates differed among HLA loci, with DRB1 alleles showing the most associated TCRs and HLA-C alleles showing the fewest. The authors suggested that the approach could potentially be extended to other disease states and immunological phenotypes. A group of highly shared sequence variants was considered likely to be a technical artifact of the sequencing pipeline. A later genetic analysis reported fewer N-insertions in productive TCRs among donors in an Asian-associated ancestry cluster than the roughly 690-donor mean. Because some donors lacked HLA typing at each locus, the association tests relied only on the typed subset. At a false discovery rate of 0.05, a later analysis linked roughly 17,000 TCR beta sequences to specific HLA alleles. The classifier was reported to diagnose cytomegalovirus status with high specificity and sensitivity in both the original and validation cohorts. Because the 87-base-pair reads could not distinguish some IMGT-functional V segments, including TRBV6-2 and TRBV6-3, those segments were excluded. The study listed 150 to 200 TCR beta chains as associated with cytomegalovirus.

Concerning this clone itself: What antigen it recognizes has not been identified. Base qualities are not at hand, and no much larger clone is one base apart.

Trimming takes 7 bases from V and 7 bases from J, and the germline ends sit 22 bases apart. From cysteine to phenylalanine, the CDR3 is 16 amino acids long. Only the CDR3 portion is preserved as DNA: 48 bases, with reading frame beginning at the first base. According to the germline V gene, CDR1 reads MRHNA and CDR2 reads SNTAGT. In total, 500 to 700 healthy bone marrow donors made up the cohort. At the time of sampling, every cohort member was nominally healthy, though immune exposures that went unrecorded were likely present. The donor was CMV seronegative and belonged to the group of around 350 seronegative cohort members. Every donor gave a peripheral blood sample, and the peripheral blood mononuclear cells from that sample were used for TCR beta sequencing. The Qiagen DNeasy Blood Extraction Kit was used to extract genomic DNA from the blood cell samples. Library preparation was by the immunoSEQ multiplex PCR assay. For the multiplex PCR, a mixture combining 60 forward primers for TCR Vbeta segments and 13 reverse primers for TCR Jbeta segments was used. A multiplex PCR assay on genomic DNA amplified the CDR3 region of rearranged TCR beta genes. Amplified TCR beta libraries were sequenced as 87-base-pair reads on the Illumina HiSeq System. Regarding the original processing steps: A later analysis tallied roughly 76 million unique TCR beta chains across the 666 repertoires, and approximately 12 million of those chains were shared by two or more donors. A nearest-neighbor algorithm error-corrected the raw reads and collapsed the reads into unique sequences, merging closely related sequences to remove PCR and sequencing errors. To assign V, D and J gene segments, CDR3 sequences were aligned to IMGT reference sequences. For a sequence to be retained, a match of at least six nucleotides to both a V gene segment and a J gene segment was required. Rearrangements were called productive when the CDR3 lacked stop codons and stayed in frame with V and J; all others were non-productive. CDR3 was defined according to IMGT convention as the region running from the second conserved V-encoded cysteine to the conserved J-encoded phenylalanine. In an earlier analysis of roughly 580 of the donors, sequences lacking an unambiguous match to a single V gene segment were excluded. An earlier analysis of fewer than 750 of the donors classified V segments as functional when productive rearrangements were above 56.7% and as segregating when the standard deviation between donors was above 5%. A statistical classification framework was developed to diagnose cytomegalovirus status using the catalog of TCR beta chain sequences. In a later analysis, V and J genes were assigned by comparing TCR nucleotide sequences against IMGT/GENE-DB human TR gene sequences. In a later analysis, CDR3 sequences and most-parsimonious VDJ recombination scenarios were assigned using the TCRdist pipeline. In a later analysis, each TCR beta chain was defined by its CDR3 amino acid sequence together with its V-gene family, and reads lacking a unique V-gene family were excluded. As a way to deal with suspected cross-contamination and a sequencing artifact, a later analysis dropped under 600 nucleotide sequences that were highly shared and had low generation probability. In a later analysis, a clonal expansion index for each public chain was calculated from normalized within-repertoire ranks of inferred template counts. In a later analysis, generation probabilities were computed with a VDJ recombination model fitted to out-of-frame rearrangements, and the resulting probabilities were checked against IGoR. Hypergeometric tests were used in a later analysis to score TCR-TCR, TCR-HLA and TCR-CMV co-occurrence, with a repertoire-size bias correction applied to the TCR pairs. A later analysis estimated false discovery rates by permuting HLA or CMV assignments 20 times. In a later analysis, co-occurring TCRs were grouped using DBSCAN, and TCRdist sequence similarity was added for clustering within HLA-allele-positive subsets. Co-occurrence clustering excluded repertoires with fewer than 30,000 or more than 120,000 public chains, plus five with anomalous nucleotide sharing. Imported from immuneACCESS, the table was reduced by TCRdb to in-frame sequences with V and J called. These copies leave out some clones; in studies compared against another copy, an unresolved V gene accounts for under half, and the cause of the remainder is not known. V and J calls and clone size are those listed in that table; D and trimming were worked out from the DNA. This sample is represented by about 130,000 clones; under 85% of them were singletons. More than 1.5% of the sample comes from the top ten.

Specimen: PBMCs. The sequence joins TRBV6-4 to TRBJ2-2; D gene: possibly TRBD1, on 7 matching bases. The sequence came from a boy aged 5-17 years in good health and CMV-seronegative. The encoded CDR3 is CASTANGAGGHGELFF. The nucleotide sequence reads TGTGCCAGCACCGCAAACGGAGCAGGGGGGCACGGGGAGCTGTTTTTT.